This record concerns one T cell receptor beta chain sequence. This entry comes from a study of blood T cell repertoires in COVID-19. Across the study: The study drew acute and convalescent COVID-19 samples from the United States, Italy and Spain. Nucleic acid was either cDNA or gDNA, and it came from T cells, B-cell-depleted T cells, or PBMCs.

Authors' processing steps: Estimated nucleated cell counts came from reference gene primer amplification. Assay: immunoSEQ multiplex PCR; the TCRdb copy retains only in-frame clones and omits some. The DNA gave D and trimming, while V, J and clone size come from that table. Altogether some 120,000 clones are present, around 82% being singletons, with the ten largest covering about a sixth. A Seattle source enrolled patients during active infection and followed them longitudinally. V lost 3 bases and J lost 5, with 8 bases in between. This CDR3 is built from 14 residues. Per germline, CDR1 SGHAT and CDR2 FQNNGV.

This sequence originates from a man in his thirties or forties with COVID-19, enrolled during active disease. The V gene is TRBV11-2, the J gene TRBJ1-6, with D possibly TRBD1 on 5 matching bases. The specimen was peripheral blood. CDR3 in amino acids: CASSFRADNSPLHF. In nucleotides, the CDR3 is TGTGCCAGCAGCTTCAGGGCTGATAATTCACCCCTCCACTTT.